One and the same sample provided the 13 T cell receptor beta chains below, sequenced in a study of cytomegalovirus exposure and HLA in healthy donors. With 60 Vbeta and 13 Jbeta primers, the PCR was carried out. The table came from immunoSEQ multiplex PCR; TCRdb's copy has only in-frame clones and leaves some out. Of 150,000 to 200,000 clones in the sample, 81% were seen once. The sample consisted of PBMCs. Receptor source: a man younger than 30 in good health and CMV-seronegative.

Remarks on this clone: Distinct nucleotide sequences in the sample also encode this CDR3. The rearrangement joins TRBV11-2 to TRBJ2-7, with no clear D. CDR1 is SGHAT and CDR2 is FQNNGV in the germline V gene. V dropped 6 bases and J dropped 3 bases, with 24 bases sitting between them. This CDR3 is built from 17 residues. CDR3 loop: CASRPVTRRGHNYEQYF. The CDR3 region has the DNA TGTGCCAGCAGACCTGTCACCCGACGTGGGCATAACTACGAGCAGTACTTC.

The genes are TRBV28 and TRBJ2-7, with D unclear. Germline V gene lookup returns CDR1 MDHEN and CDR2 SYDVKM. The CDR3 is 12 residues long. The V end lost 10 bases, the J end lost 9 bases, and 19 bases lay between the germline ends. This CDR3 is CATTETLQRQYF. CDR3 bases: TGTGCCACCACGGAGACTCTTCAGAGGCAGTACTTC.

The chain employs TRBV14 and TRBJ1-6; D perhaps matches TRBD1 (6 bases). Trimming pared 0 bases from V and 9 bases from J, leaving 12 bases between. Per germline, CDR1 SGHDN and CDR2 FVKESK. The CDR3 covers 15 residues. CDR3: CASSQDRGFISPLHF. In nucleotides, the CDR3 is TGTGCCAGCAGCCAAGACAGGGGATTTATTTCACCCCTCCACTTT.

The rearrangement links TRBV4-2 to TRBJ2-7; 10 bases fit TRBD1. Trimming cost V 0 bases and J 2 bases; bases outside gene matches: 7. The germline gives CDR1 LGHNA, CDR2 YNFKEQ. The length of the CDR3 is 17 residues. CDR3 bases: TGTGCCAGCAGCCAAGATCGGGGGGGACAGGGGACCTACGAGCAGTACTTC. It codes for CASSQDRGGQGTYEQYF.

In nucleotides, the CDR3 is TGTGCCAGCTCAGGGCCTACCTACGAGCAGTACTTC. Protein product: CASSGPTYEQYF. The chain is built from TRBV6-1 and TRBJ2-7; possible D gene TRBD1, 5 bases. Germline CDR1 and CDR2: MNHNS and SASEGT. The CDR3 covers 12 residues. V was trimmed by 8 bases and J by 2 bases, leaving 10 bases between them.

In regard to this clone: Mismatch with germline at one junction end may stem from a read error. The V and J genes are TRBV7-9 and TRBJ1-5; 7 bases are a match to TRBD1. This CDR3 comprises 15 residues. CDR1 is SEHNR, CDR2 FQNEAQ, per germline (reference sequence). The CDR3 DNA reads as TGTTCCAGCAGCAAAGGACAGGCCGAGGGGCAGCCCCAGCATTTT. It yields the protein CSSSKGQAEGQPQHF.

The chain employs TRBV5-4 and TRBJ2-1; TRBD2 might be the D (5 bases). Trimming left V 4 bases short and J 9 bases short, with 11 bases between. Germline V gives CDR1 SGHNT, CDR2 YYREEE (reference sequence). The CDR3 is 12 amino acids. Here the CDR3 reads CASSVTGSEQFF. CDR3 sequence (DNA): TGTGCCAGCAGCGTAACGGGAAGTGAGCAGTTCTTC. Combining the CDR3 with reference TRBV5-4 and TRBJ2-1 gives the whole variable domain ETGVTQSPTHLIKTRGQQVTLRCSSQSGHNTVSWYQQALGQGPQFIFQYYREEENGRGNFPPRFSGLQFPNYSSELNVNALELDDSALYLCASSVTGSEQFFGPGTRLTVL.

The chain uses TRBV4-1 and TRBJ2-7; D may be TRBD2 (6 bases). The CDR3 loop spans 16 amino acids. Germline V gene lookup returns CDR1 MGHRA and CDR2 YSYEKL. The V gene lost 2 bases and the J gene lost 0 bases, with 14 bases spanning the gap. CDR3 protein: CASSQRGGTGSYEQYF. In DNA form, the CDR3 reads TGCGCCAGCAGCCAAAGGGGCGGGACGGGCTCCTACGAGCAGTACTTC.

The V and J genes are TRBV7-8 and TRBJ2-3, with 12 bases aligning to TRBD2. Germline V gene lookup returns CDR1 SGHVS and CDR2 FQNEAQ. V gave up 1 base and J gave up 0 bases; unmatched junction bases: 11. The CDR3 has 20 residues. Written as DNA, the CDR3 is TGTGCCAGCAGCTTAGGGAGACTAGCGGGGGTCCTAGGGAGCACAGATACGCAGTATTTT. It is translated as CASSLGRLAGVLGSTDTQYF.

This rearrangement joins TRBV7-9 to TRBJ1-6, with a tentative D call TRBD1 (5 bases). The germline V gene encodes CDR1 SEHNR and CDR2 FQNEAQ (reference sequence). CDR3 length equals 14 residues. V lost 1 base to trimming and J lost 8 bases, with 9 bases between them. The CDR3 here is CASSLDRSDSPLHF. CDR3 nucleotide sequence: TGTGCCAGCAGCTTAGACAGGAGTGATTCACCCCTCCACTTT. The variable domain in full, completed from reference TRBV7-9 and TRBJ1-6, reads DTGVSQNPRHKITKRGQNVTFRCDPISEHNRLYWYRQTLGQGPEFLTYFQNEAQLEKSRLLSDRFSAERPKGSFSTLEIQRTEQGDSAMYLCASSLDRSDSPLHFGNGTRLTVT.

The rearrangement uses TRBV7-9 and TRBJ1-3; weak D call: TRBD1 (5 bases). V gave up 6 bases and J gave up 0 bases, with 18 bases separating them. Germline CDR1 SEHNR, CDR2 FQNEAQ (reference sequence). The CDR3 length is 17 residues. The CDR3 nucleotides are TGTGCCAGCAGTCCCCCTTGGGGCATACACTCTGGAAACACCATATATTTT. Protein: CASSPPWGIHSGNTIYF.

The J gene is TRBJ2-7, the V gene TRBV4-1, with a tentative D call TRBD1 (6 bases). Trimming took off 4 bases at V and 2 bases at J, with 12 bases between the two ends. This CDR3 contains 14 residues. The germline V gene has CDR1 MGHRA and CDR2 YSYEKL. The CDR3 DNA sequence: TGCGCCAGCAGCCGAGGCGCAGGGGCCTACGAGCAGTACTTC. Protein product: CASSRGAGAYEQYF.

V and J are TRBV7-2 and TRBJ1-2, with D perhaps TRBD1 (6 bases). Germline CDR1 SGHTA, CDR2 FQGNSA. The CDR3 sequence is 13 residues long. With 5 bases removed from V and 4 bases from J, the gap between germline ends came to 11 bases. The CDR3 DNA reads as TGTGCCAGCAGCCCTACAGGGACCTATGGCTACACCTTC. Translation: CASSPTGTYGYTF.